Below are 32 T cell receptor beta chains sequenced from a single sample in a study of T cells in Graves' hyperthyroidism and ophthalmopathy. RNA transcripts yielded amplified TCR beta CDR3 regions. First-round RT-PCR targeting the TCR CDR3 was performed with the HTBI primer set. TCRdb reprocessed the multiplex PCR reads with MiXCR, giving one entry per CDR3 protein. This table has hundreds of thousands of distinct CDR3 sequences, less than 25% appearing once. The specimen was blood. These receptors originate from a man aged 25-40 years with Graves' ophthalmopathy.

This chain joins TRBV11-2 and TRBJ2-2; 10 bases map to TRBD1. This CDR3 is 15 amino acids long. Per the germline V gene, CDR1 is SGHAT and CDR2 is FQNNGV. The V gene end was trimmed by 3 bases and the J gene end by 4 bases; junction bases not matched to a gene: 2. This CDR3 reads CASSFGTGATGELFF. CDR3 sequence (DNA): TGTGCCAGCAGCTTCGGGACAGGGGCCACCGGGGAGCTGTTTTTT. Filled out from reference TRBV11-2 and TRBJ2-2, the complete variable domain reads EAGVAQSPRYKIIEKRQSVAFWCNPISGHATLYWYQQILGQGPKLLIQFQNNGVVDDSQLPKDRFSAERLKGVDSTLKIQPAKLEDSAVYLCASSFGTGATGELFFGEGSRLTVL.

The chain uses TRBV6-2 or TRBV6-3 and TRBJ2-1; 7 bases fit TRBD1. The CDR3 has 16 residues. The V gene's germline CDR1 is MNHEY and CDR2 SVGEGT. V lost 0 bases to trimming and J lost 3 bases; unmatched junction nucleotides: 5. CDR3 DNA sequence: TGTGCCAGCAGTTACTCAGGGGCAGGGGGCTACAATGAGCAGTTCTTC. Amino acids: CASSYSGAGGYNEQFF.

The V gene is TRBV2, the J gene TRBJ2-7; possibly TRBD1 for D (6 bases). Germline lookup yields CDR1 SNHLY and CDR2 FYNNEI. V lost 8 bases and J lost 2, with 10 bases in between. CDR3 length equals 12 residues. The CDR3 sequence is CASGQLPYEQYF. The CDR3 DNA sequence: TGTGCCAGCGGACAGCTTCCCTACGAGCAGTACTTC.

The sample holds many counts of this clonotype. The junction shows a germline mismatch at one end, possibly a read error. The chain carries TRBV5-1 and TRBJ1-1; the D is unclear. The CDR3 totals 14 residues. Germline V lookup: CDR1 SGHRS, CDR2 YFSETQ. CDR3 protein: CASSLGQANTEAFF. The CDR3, as DNA: TGTGCCAGCAGCTTAGGGCAGGCTAACACTGAAGCTTTCTTT.

This clonotype was picked up many times. The CDR3, as DNA: TGTGCCAGCAGTTTTCAGGGGTTCACAGATACGCAGTATTTT. Its protein is CASSFQGFTDTQYF. The chain joins TRBV28 to TRBJ2-3, with D perhaps matching TRBD1 (6 bases). Between the trimmed V and J ends, which lost 3 bases and 2 bases, there was a span of 9 bases. This CDR3 has 14 residues. Germline CDR1 and CDR2: MDHEN and SYDVKM.

The chain recombines TRBV7-9 with TRBJ2-3; D possibly corresponds to TRBD2 (5 bases). Germline V gives CDR1 SEHNR, CDR2 FQNEAQ (reference sequence). CDR3 length: 14 amino acids. The ends were cut back, 7 bases at V and 1 base at J, with 12 bases in the middle. CDR3 region: CASTPVGGTDTQYF. CDR3 DNA: TGTGCCAGCACCCCGGTCGGGGGCACAGATACGCAGTATTTT. Together with reference TRBV7-9 and TRBJ2-3, the CDR3 gives the full variable domain: DTGVSQNPRHKITKRGQNVTFRCDPISEHNRLYWYRQTLGQGPEFLTYFQNEAQLEKSRLLSDRFSAERPKGSFSTLEIQRTEQGDSAMYLCASTPVGGTDTQYFGPGTRLTVL.

This clonotype has only a few counts. The chain recombines TRBV30 with TRBJ2-3, with D perhaps being TRBD1 or TRBD2 (5 bases each). V lost 0 bases and J 0 bases, leaving 7 bases between the germline ends. CDR1 and CDR2 (germline): GTSNPN, SVGIG (reference sequence). The CDR3 is 14 amino acids. The CDR3 bases are TGTGCCTGGAGTGTAGGGGACAGCACAGATACGCAGTATTTT. It encodes CAWSVGDSTDTQYF.

This sequence joins TRBV19 and TRBJ2-5; maybe TRBD1 (6 bases). Trimming removed 5 bases from V and 5 bases from J, with 18 bases in between. Germline values: CDR1 LNHDA, CDR2 SQIVND (reference sequence). The CDR3 is made up of 15 amino acids. The CDR3 region has the DNA TGTGCCAGTAGTGCCGGCACAGGGATGTTGGAGACCCAGTACTTC. The encoded protein is CASSAGTGMLETQYF.

V gene TRBV6-1 combines with J gene TRBJ1-6; the D gene is possibly TRBD1 (5 bases). The V end lost 6 bases, the J end lost 1 base, and 16 bases lay between the germline ends. The CDR3 covers 17 residues. Looked up from germline, CDR1 is MNHNS and CDR2 is SASEGT. The CDR3 nucleotides are TGTGCCAGCAGGACGAGGGGAGTAGGATCCTATAATTCACCCCTCCACTTT. Its protein product is CASRTRGVGSYNSPLHF.

The chain has TRBV6-5 and TRBJ1-5, with D perhaps TRBD1 (6 bases). The CDR3 loop spans 15 amino acids. V was pared by 2 bases and J by 3 bases, with 11 bases between. Germline-derived CDR1 and CDR2 are MNHEY and SVGAGI. The CDR3 region has the DNA TGTGCCAGCAGTTACCCAGGGGAAATCAATCAGCCCCAGCATTTT. This translates into CASSYPGEINQPQHF.

This clonotype was seen at least ten times. This sequence joins TRBV28 and TRBJ2-3; 8 nucleotides line up with TRBD2. The CDR3 loop spans 15 amino acids. With V trimmed by 8 bases and J by 6 bases, 13 bases remained unmatched. CDR1 is MDHEN and CDR2 is SYDVKM in the germline V gene. CDR3 amino acids: CASGGAAGRADTQYF. CDR3 bases: TGTGCCAGCGGGGGGGCCGCCGGGAGGGCCGATACGCAGTATTTT.

The gene calls are TRBV9 and TRBJ2-7, with D perhaps given as TRBD1 or TRBD2 (5 bases each). Germline assignment: CDR1 SGDLS and CDR2 YYNGEE. The CDR3 runs to 17 residues. V shed 4 bases and J shed 6 bases, with 26 bases lying between them. The CDR3 spells CASSPLSGGAGRREQYF. Written as DNA, the CDR3 is TGTGCCAGCAGCCCACTAAGTGGTGGGGCAGGGAGACGCGAGCAGTACTTC.

This clonotype was picked up many times. The chain employs TRBV6-1 and TRBJ1-1; 7 bases match TRBD1. With V trimmed by 2 bases and J by 7 bases, 4 bases remained unmatched. The CDR3 totals 13 residues. In germline, CDR1 is MNHNS, CDR2 SASEGT. The CDR3 loop reads CASSEWAGGEAFF. CDR3 nucleotides: TGTGCCAGCAGTGAATGGGCAGGGGGTGAAGCTTTCTTT.

This clonotype was counted between two and nine times. The chain recombines TRBV10-3 with TRBJ2-1; the match to TRBD2 covers 12 bases. The CDR3 contains 17 residues. Trimming at V came to 0 bases and at J to 0 bases, leaving 0 bases not matched to a gene. Germline V CDR1 and CDR2: ENHRY, SYGVKD. CDR3 coding DNA: TGTGCCATCAGTGAGTCGACTAGCGGGAGCTCCTACAATGAGCAGTTCTTC. This encodes CAISESTSGSSYNEQFF.

This clonotype has ten or more counts. The rearrangement uses TRBV5-1 and TRBJ2-1; the match to TRBD1 covers 7 bases. This CDR3 has 17 residues. V lost 3 bases and J lost 2; bases outside the gene matches: 11. CDR1 and CDR2 from the germline V gene are SGHRS and YFSETQ. The CDR3 coding sequence is TGCGCCAGCAGCTCCACTCCGGGACAGCTCCCCTACAATGAGCAGTTCTTC. Amino acids: CASSSTPGQLPYNEQFF. Combining the CDR3 with reference TRBV5-1 and TRBJ2-1 gives the whole variable domain KAGVTQTPRYLIKTRGQQVTLSCSPISGHRSVSWYQQTPGQGLQFLFEYFSETQRNKGNFPGRFSGRQFSNSRSEMNVSTLELGDSALYLCASSSTPGQLPYNEQFFGPGTRLTVL.

The sample holds many counts of this clonotype. This chain uses TRBV11-2 with TRBJ2-7; D gene unclear. Between the trimmed V and J ends, which lost 8 bases and 2 bases, there was a span of 10 bases. The CDR3 loop spans 12 amino acids. Germline CDR1 SGHAT, CDR2 FQNNGV. The CDR3 region is CASGRNAYEQYF. In nucleotides, the CDR3 is TGTGCCAGCGGACGAAACGCCTACGAGCAGTACTTC.

The chain has TRBV2 and TRBJ2-1; perhaps TRBD2 as D (6 bases). V was trimmed by 6 bases and J by 0 bases, leaving 24 bases between them. The CDR3 length is 19 residues. Per germline, CDR1 SNHLY and CDR2 FYNNEI. The CDR3 region is CASSARVGSGASSYNEQFF. DNA for the CDR3: TGTGCCAGCAGCGCCCGGGTAGGTAGCGGTGCAAGCTCCTACAATGAGCAGTTCTTC.

Concerning this clonotype: At one end, the junction sequence differs from germline, possibly due to a read error. The chain couples TRBV7-3 to TRBJ2-2; 10 bases map to TRBD1. Looked up from germline, CDR1 is SGHTA and CDR2 is FQGTGA. The CDR3 runs 16 residues. This chain's CDR3 is CVSSLIGTGDTGELFF. The DNA for the CDR3 is TGTGTCAGCAGCTTAATCGGGACAGGGGACACCGGGGAGCTGTTTTTT. Supplemented by reference TRBV7-3 and TRBJ2-2, the full variable domain reads GAGVSQTPSNKVTEKGKYVELRCDPISGHTALYWYRQSLGQGPEFLIYFQGTGAADDSGLPNDRFFAVRPEGSVSTLKIQRTERGDSAVYLCVSSLIGTGDTGELFFGEGSRLTVL.

This clonotype was counted ten times or more. This CDR3 is CASRGQGNTGELFF. The CDR3 nucleotides read TGTGCCAGCAGGGGACAGGGAAACACCGGGGAGCTGTTTTTT. The V gene is TRBV2, the J gene TRBJ2-2, with TRBD1 matching 9 bases. Germline loops: CDR1 SNHLY, CDR2 FYNNEI. Losses at the gene ends were 6 bases for V and 2 bases for J; bases not matched to a gene: 1. The CDR3 is 14 residues long. Based on the CDR3 plus reference TRBV2 and TRBJ2-2, the full variable domain is EPEVTQTPSHQVTQMGQEVILRCVPISNHLYFYWYRQILGQKVEFLVSFYNNEISEKSEIFDDQFSVERPDGSNFTLKIRSTKLEDSAMYFCASRGQGNTGELFFGEGSRLTVL.

Only a few counts were recorded for this clonotype. At one end the junction does not follow the germline gene, possibly because of a read error. This chain connects TRBV29-1 to TRBJ1-2; D gene ambiguous. This CDR3 contains 16 residues. CDR1 and CDR2 from the germline V gene are SQVTM and ANQGSEA. The DNA for the CDR3 is TGCAGCGCTGAAGATGGGTGGGGAGGTGGTTTAGATGGCTACACCTTC. It specifies CSAEDGWGGGLDGYTF.

CDR3 protein: CASSQDKGTYEQYF. CDR3 DNA sequence: TGCGCCAGCAGCCAAGATAAGGGGACCTACGAGCAGTACTTC. The chain recombines TRBV4-1 with TRBJ2-7, with D tentatively TRBD1 (5 bases). Trimming took off 0 bases at V and 2 bases at J, with 8 bases between the two ends. The CDR3 loop spans 14 amino acids. Germline CDR1 is MGHRA and CDR2 is YSYEKL.

The chain links TRBV6-1 to TRBJ1-1; D not certain. Trimming removed 4 bases at V and 3 bases at J, with 12 bases between. This CDR3 is 14 amino acids long. Germline CDR1 and CDR2: MNHNS and SASEGT. CDR3 residues: CASSVRGMDTEAFF. The CDR3 DNA follows: TGTGCCAGCAGTGTCAGAGGGATGGACACTGAAGCTTTCTTT.

A single count supports this clonotype. The genes are TRBV28 and TRBJ1-2; D is uncertain. There are 12 residues in the CDR3. V shed 6 bases and J shed 6 bases, with 11 bases lying between them. Germline V lookup: CDR1 MDHEN, CDR2 SYDVKM. The DNA of the CDR3 is TGTGCCAGCAGCCCCGGTGCGCATGGCTACACCTTC. Translating gives CASSPGAHGYTF.

The chain has TRBV19 and TRBJ2-5; TRBD1 might be the D (6 bases). CDR3 length: 13 residues. Germline lookup yields CDR1 LNHDA and CDR2 SQIVND (reference sequence). V gave up 3 bases and J gave up 3 bases, with 8 bases separating them. The DNA for the CDR3 is TGTGCCAGTAGTATCGGGACAAAAGAGACCCAGTACTTC. It yields the protein CASSIGTKETQYF.

This clonotype was observed a few times. This clone may be a read error of a much larger clone one base away. This chain connects TRBV2 to TRBJ1-1, with 8 nucleotides matching TRBD1. From germline, CDR1 is SNHLY and CDR2 FYNNEI. The V gene end was trimmed by 6 bases and the J gene end by 3 bases; junction bases not matched to a gene: 3. This CDR3 comprises 13 residues. The chain's CDR3 is CASSMTGDTEAFF. DNA for the CDR3: TGTGCCAGCAGCATGACAGGGGACACTGAAGCTTTCTTT.

This rearrangement joins TRBV27 to TRBJ2-7; D might be TRBD1 or TRBD2, each matching 5 bases. The V gene lost 3 bases and the J gene lost 6 bases, with 12 bases spanning the gap. Germline CDR1 and CDR2: MNHEY and SMNVEV (reference sequence). CDR3 length equals 13 residues. CDR3 protein: CASSFTGLAEQYF. CDR3 sequence (DNA): TGTGCCAGCAGTTTTACGGGGCTGGCCGAGCAGTACTTC.

This clonotype was observed many times. The rearrangement uses TRBV20-1 and TRBJ1-1, with a tentative D call TRBD1 (6 bases). Deletions cut 0 bases from V and 3 bases from J, with 14 bases between. This CDR3 is 15 amino acids long. Germline CDR1 is DFQATT and CDR2 is SNEGSKA (reference sequence). As DNA, the CDR3 is TGCAGTGCTAGAGATCCTAGGGGGTCGGACACTGAAGCTTTCTTT. It encodes CSARDPRGSDTEAFF.

The genes are TRBV20-1 and TRBJ2-7; 12 nucleotides line up with TRBD2. From germline, CDR1 is DFQATT and CDR2 SNEGSKA (reference sequence). Losses at the gene ends were 6 bases for V and 3 bases for J; bases not matched to a gene: 6. The CDR3 consists of 14 residues. The CDR3 DNA follows: TGCAGTGCAACGACTAGCGGGAGAAACTACGAGCAGTACTTC. Protein sequence: CSATTSGRNYEQYF.

J is TRBJ2-7 and V is TRBV29-1; D is ambiguous. The CDR3 consists of 12 residues. Per the germline V gene, CDR1 is SQVTM and CDR2 is ANQGSEA. Trimming removed 4 bases from V and 1 base from J, with 8 bases in between. Here the CDR3 reads CSVAVKSYEQYF. CDR3 nucleotide sequence: TGCAGCGTTGCGGTCAAATCCTACGAGCAGTACTTC.

The chain combines TRBV30 with TRBJ2-7; 11 bases map to TRBD2. CDR1 and CDR2 (germline): GTSNPN, SVGIG (reference sequence). The V gene end was trimmed by 2 bases and the J gene end by 2 bases; junction bases not matched to a gene: 11. The CDR3 loop spans 17 amino acids. Here the CDR3 reads CAWSQGASGRIAYEQYF. CDR3 in DNA: TGTGCCTGGAGTCAAGGGGCTAGCGGGAGGATTGCCTACGAGCAGTACTTC.

The CDR3 DNA follows: TGCAGCGTTGAACCCGGCGCGCAGTATTTT. Translated, it gives CSVEPGAQYF. V gene TRBV29-1 combines with J gene TRBJ2-3; D is ambiguous. This CDR3 region has 10 residues. CDR1 and CDR2 (germline): SQVTM, ANQGSEA. V gave up 2 bases and J gave up 10 bases, with 7 bases separating them.

This chain links TRBV19 with TRBJ1-2; 10 bases are a match to TRBD1. The CDR3 extends over 18 amino acids. V shed 2 bases and J 8 bases; nucleotides not matched to a gene: 17. CDR1 is LNHDA and CDR2 is SQIVND in the germline V gene (reference sequence). This CDR3 reads CASSIWGTGASLVEGYTF. The CDR3, as DNA: TGTGCCAGTAGTATATGGGGGACAGGGGCCTCCCTGGTGGAAGGCTACACCTTC.